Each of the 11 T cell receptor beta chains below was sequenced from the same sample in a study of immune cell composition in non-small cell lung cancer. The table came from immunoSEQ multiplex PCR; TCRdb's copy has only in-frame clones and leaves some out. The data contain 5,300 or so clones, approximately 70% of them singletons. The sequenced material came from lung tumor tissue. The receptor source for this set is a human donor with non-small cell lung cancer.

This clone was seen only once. The CDR3 is CASSLVGLAGADEQFF. In nucleotides, the CDR3 is TGTGCCAGCAGCTTAGTGGGACTAGCGGGAGCGGACGAGCAGTTCTTC. The V and J genes are TRBV7-2 and TRBJ2-1; 14 nucleotides line up with TRBD2. CDR1 is SGHTA and CDR2 is FQGNSA in the germline V gene. Germline trimming cut 1 base from V and 10 bases from J; bases unmatched to any gene: 6. The CDR3 contains 16 residues. Based on the CDR3 plus reference TRBV7-2 and TRBJ2-1, the full variable domain is GAGVSQSPSNKVTEKGKDVELRCDPISGHTALYWYRQSLGQGLEFLIYFQGNSAPDKSGLPSDRFSAERTGGSVSTLTIQRTQQEDSAVYLCASSLVGLAGADEQFFGPGTRLTVL.

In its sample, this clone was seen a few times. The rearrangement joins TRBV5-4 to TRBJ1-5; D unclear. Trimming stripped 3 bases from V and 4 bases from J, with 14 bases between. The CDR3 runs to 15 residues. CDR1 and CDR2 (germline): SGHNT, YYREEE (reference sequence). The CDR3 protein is CASSYGPAGNQPQHF. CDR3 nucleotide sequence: TGTGCCAGCAGCTACGGTCCCGCCGGGAATCAGCCCCAGCATTTT.

In nucleotides, the CDR3 is TGTGCCAGCAGTTACACGGACACCGGGGAGCTGTTTTTT. This encodes CASSYTDTGELFF. The rearrangement joins TRBV6-5 to TRBJ2-2; D unresolved. Per the germline V gene, CDR1 is MNHEY and CDR2 is SVGAGI. This CDR3 is 13 amino acids long. The V gene lost 2 bases and the J gene lost 3 bases, with 4 bases spanning the gap.

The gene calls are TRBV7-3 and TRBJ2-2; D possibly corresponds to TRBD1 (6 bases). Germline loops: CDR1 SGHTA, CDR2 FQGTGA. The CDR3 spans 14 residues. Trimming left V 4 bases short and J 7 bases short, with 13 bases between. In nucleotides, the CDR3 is TGTGCCAGCAGCTCGATTGGACAGAGCGGGGAGCTGTTTTTT. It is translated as CASSSIGQSGELFF.

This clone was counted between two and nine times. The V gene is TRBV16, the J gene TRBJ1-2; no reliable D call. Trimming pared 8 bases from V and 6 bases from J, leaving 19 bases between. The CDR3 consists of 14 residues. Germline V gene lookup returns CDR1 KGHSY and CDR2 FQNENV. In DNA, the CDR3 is TGTGCCAGCTCCCGTCGTGGAGGGCAGGATGGCTACACCTTC. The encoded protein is CASSRRGGQDGYTF.

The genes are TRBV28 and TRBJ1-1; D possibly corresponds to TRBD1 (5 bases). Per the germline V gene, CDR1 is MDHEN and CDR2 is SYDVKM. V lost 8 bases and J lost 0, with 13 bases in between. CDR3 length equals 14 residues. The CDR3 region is CASGQTTVNTEAFF. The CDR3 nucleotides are TGTGCCAGCGGACAAACGACGGTGAACACTGAAGCTTTCTTT.

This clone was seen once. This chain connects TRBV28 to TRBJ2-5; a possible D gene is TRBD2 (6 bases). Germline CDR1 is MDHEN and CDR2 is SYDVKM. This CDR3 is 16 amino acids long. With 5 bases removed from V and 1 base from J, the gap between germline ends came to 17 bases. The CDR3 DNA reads TGTGCCAGCAGTACTCTCTCGGGACTGGGCCAAGAGACCCAGTACTTC. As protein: CASSTLSGLGQETQYF.

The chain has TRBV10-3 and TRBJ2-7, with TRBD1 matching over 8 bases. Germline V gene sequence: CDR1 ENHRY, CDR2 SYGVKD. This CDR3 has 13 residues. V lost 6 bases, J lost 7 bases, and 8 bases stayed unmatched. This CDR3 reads CAIRRDRSPEQYF. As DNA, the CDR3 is TGTGCCATCAGGCGGGACAGGAGCCCAGAGCAGTACTTC.

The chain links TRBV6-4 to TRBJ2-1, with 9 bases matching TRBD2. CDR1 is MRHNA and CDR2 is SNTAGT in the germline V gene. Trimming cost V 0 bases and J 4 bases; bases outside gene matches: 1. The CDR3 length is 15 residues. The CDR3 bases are TGTGCCAGCAGTGACTCTGCGGGAGGGTACAATGAGCAGTTCTTC. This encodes CASSDSAGGYNEQFF.

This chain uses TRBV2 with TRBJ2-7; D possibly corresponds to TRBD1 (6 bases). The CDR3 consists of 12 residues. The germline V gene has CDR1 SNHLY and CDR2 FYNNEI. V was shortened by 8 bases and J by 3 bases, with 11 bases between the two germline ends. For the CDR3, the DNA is TGTGCCAGCTCCCGAGGGGGCTACGAGCAGTACTTC. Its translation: CASSRGGYEQYF. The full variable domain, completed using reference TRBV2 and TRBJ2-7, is EPEVTQTPSHQVTQMGQEVILRCVPISNHLYFYWYRQILGQKVEFLVSFYNNEISEKSEIFDDQFSVERPDGSNFTLKIRSTKLEDSAMYFCASSRGGYEQYFGPGTRLTVT.

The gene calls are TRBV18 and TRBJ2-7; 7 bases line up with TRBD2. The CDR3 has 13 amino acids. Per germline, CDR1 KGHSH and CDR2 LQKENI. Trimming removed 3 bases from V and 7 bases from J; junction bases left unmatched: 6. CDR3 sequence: CASSPVREREQYF. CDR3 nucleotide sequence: TGTGCCAGCTCACCTGTGCGGGAGCGTGAGCAGTACTTC.